A single TCR beta chain is shown here with its context. The antigen remains unidentified. Germline CDR1 is MRHNA and CDR2 is SNTAGT. Trimming stripped 6 bases from V and 6 bases from J, with 17 bases between. CDR3 size: 14 residues. The data originate from a study of OX40 agonist ivuxolimab in advanced cancers. The study, taken as a whole, reports: Clonal expansion among partial responders at 0.1-3.0 mg/kg ranked near the lowest.

Assay used: immunoSEQ multiplex PCR; TCRdb lists only in-frame clones, some missing. Of about 100,000 clones detected, more than 85% appear once; the ten largest clones hold around 0.7%. The chain combines TRBV6-4 with TRBJ1-2; D is perhaps TRBD1 (5 bases). The material sequenced was CD4+ or CD8+ T cells sorted from blood, taken in a trial of the OX40 agonist ivuxolimab. The sequence came from an adult with an advanced solid tumor such as melanoma, head and neck, liver or kidney cancer. The CDR3 loop is CASSPQAGWHGYTF. The CDR3, as DNA: TGTGCCAGCAGCCCCCAGGCAGGGTGGCATGGCTACACCTTC.